This T cell receptor (beta chain) was sequenced during a study of blood T cell repertoires in COVID-19 (dated by TCRdb to the early 2020s). Broadly, across the study: Samples covering the acute and convalescent phases of COVID-19 were provided by collaborators in the United States, Italy and Spain. The prospective study material was composed of cDNA or gDNA derived from T cells, B-cell-depleted T cells, or PBMCs. Subjects who had been exposed to COVID-19, were actively infected with it, or had recovered from it provided the deeply sampled blood TCRbeta repertoires that made up the dataset. The repertoires were released in a freely available public database meant as a resource for research on the immune response to SARS-CoV-2. The samples were drawn from two sources: the first 160 participants of the ongoing ImmuneRACE study, and 1,000 to 1,500 subjects contributed by 6 global collaborators. Nearly every sample came with metadata listing a de-identified subject ID, COVID-19 status, age in years and sex. HLA class I and class II types, where available, came from metadata supplied by the sample provider rather than from assay-based typing. Study-wide findings and limitations: Clinical and demographic metadata were provided uncurated, with the amount varying by source and participant.

Comment on this clone: It lacks a known antigen. Within one base of it there is no much larger clone, and no base qualities were kept.

Whole blood was collected in K2EDTA tubes by collaborating institutions according to the institutions' own protocols. For TCRbeta analysis, collaborators shipped samples in one of three forms: frozen whole blood, isolated PBMCs, or DNA extracted from either of those sample types. Between the V and J ends, shortened by 5 bases and 4 bases respectively, the junction contains 21 bases. The CDR3 sequence holds 18 residues, the cysteine and phenylalanine included. Just the 54-base CDR3 DNA is kept, in frame starting at base 1. CDR1 SGHTA and CDR2 FQGTGA are derived from the germline V gene. TCRbeta CDR3 regions were amplified from genomic DNA using the immunoSEQ Assay, a bias-controlled multiplex PCR. On the authors' methods: Within the assay, amplification of reference gene primers was used to estimate how many nucleated cells each sample contained. Sequence reads were collapsed and filtered to measure the absolute abundance of every unique TCRbeta CDR3 rearrangement. For each sample, productive Simpson clonality was calculated as the square root of Simpson's diversity index across productive rearrangements. TCRdb's version of the immuneACCESS table is confined to in-frame rearrangements and falls short of the full clone set. An unresolved V gene accounts for under half of the shortfall where checked; the remainder is of unknown origin. The V and J calls and clone size are taken from that table; D and trimming were inferred from the DNA. Counted in this sample were more than 110,000 clones; roughly 84% of them appeared once. Around 45% of the sample rests with the top ten.

The sequencing sample was made of peripheral blood. This TCR was sampled from a human donor in a cohort sampled during active COVID-19. Recombination linked TRBV7-3 to TRBJ2-6; possibly the D gene is TRBD1, per 6 matching bases. This receptor carries the CDR3 CASSPLGGPNRGANVLTF. DNA sequence: TGTGCCAGCAGCCCTTTAGGGGGACCTAACCGGGGGGCCAACGTCCTGACTTTC.